This T cell receptor (beta chain) originates from a study of radiotherapy plus CTLA-4 blockade in lung cancer. The table came from immunoSEQ multiplex PCR; TCRdb's copy has only in-frame clones and leaves some out. Counted here are approximately 76,000 clones, 78% occurring once; the ten biggest clones make up approximately 3.9%. Germline CDR1 SGHTA, CDR2 FQGNSA. The ends lost 3 bases at V and 2 bases at J; junction bases unmatched: 3. There are 15 residues in the CDR3. The rearrangement joins TRBV7-2 to TRBJ1-3, with 8 positions matching TRBD1. The receptor's source is a human donor with non-small cell lung cancer who had a partial response to radiotherapy plus ipilimumab. Some clones in this sample may be carry-over from other donors' samples. This material consisted of peripheral blood, taken from a patient treated with radiotherapy plus ipilimumab. Written as DNA, the CDR3 is TGTGCCAGCAGCTTTGTGACAGGGGCTGGAAACACCATATATTTT. The encoded protein is CASSFVTGAGNTIYF.